The 11 T cell receptor beta chains below were found in one sample sequenced in a study of blood T cell repertoires in COVID-19. Method: immunoSEQ multiplex PCR; TCRdb's copy keeps in-frame clones and lacks some. This sample has 90,000 to 120,000 clones, with approximately 90% found just once. The sequencing input was peripheral blood. These receptors were collected from a woman in her 30s with acute or convalescent COVID-19.

The chain has TRBV29-1 and TRBJ1-4, with 7 bases identical to TRBD1. Trimming at V came to 1 base and at J to 8 bases, leaving 10 bases not matched to a gene. Germline CDR1 and CDR2: SQVTM and ANQGSEA. The CDR3 is 15 residues long. The CDR3 reads CSVEALQGVNEKLFF. The CDR3 DNA sequence: TGCAGCGTTGAAGCCCTCCAGGGGGTTAACGAAAAACTGTTTTTT.

V is TRBV3-1 (or the pseudogene TRBV3-2) and J is TRBJ1-1, with 9 bases matching TRBD1. Germline V gene sequence: CDR1 LGHDT, CDR2 YNNKEL (reference sequence). The CDR3 sequence is 15 residues long. J gave up 3 bases and V 4 bases, and 6 bases lay outside the gene matches. For the CDR3, the DNA is TGTGCCAGCAGCCCAGGGACAGGGTGGGACACTGAAGCTTTCTTT. It translates to CASSPGTGWDTEAFF.

V and J are TRBV6-5 and TRBJ1-5, with 8 bases fitting TRBD1. Germline-derived CDR1 and CDR2 are MNHEY and SVGAGI. The V segment lost 4 bases and the J segment 3 bases; nucleotides outside the gene matches: 2. The CDR3 is 14 residues long. The CDR3 bases are TGTGCCAGCAGTTGGACAGGGATCAATCAGCCCCAGCATTTT. Protein sequence: CASSWTGINQPQHF.

This rearrangement joins TRBV5-1 to TRBJ2-5, with D maybe TRBD2 (6 bases). Germline V CDR1 and CDR2: SGHRS, YFSETQ. The V end lost 4 bases, the J end lost 4 bases, and 14 bases lay between the germline ends. This CDR3 has 14 amino acids. CDR3 sequence: CASSGRQGGETQYF. The CDR3 coding sequence is TGCGCCAGCAGCGGGAGGCAGGGTGGAGAGACCCAGTACTTC.

The V and J genes are TRBV9 and TRBJ2-3; 7 bases agree with TRBD2. Germline lookup yields CDR1 SGDLS and CDR2 YYNGEE. CDR3 length: 16 residues. Trimming cost V 4 bases and J 0 bases; bases outside gene matches: 8. The CDR3 here is CASSPQGAGSTDTQYF. The CDR3 DNA reads as TGTGCCAGCAGCCCCCAGGGAGCGGGGAGCACAGATACGCAGTATTTT.

This clone was seen once. The chain links TRBV5-5 to TRBJ2-2; 7 positions match TRBD1. Germline CDR1 reads SGHKS; CDR2 reads YYEKEE (reference sequence). Trimming removed 4 bases from V and 5 bases from J; junction bases left unmatched: 5. This CDR3 comprises 14 residues. In DNA, the CDR3 is TGTGCCAGCAGCCCGGACAGGCTTACCGGGGAGCTGTTTTTT. The encoded protein is CASSPDRLTGELFF.

This clone was recorded only once. The chain combines TRBV19 with TRBJ1-2; 7 bases map to TRBD1. V lost 5 bases to trimming and J lost 3 bases; unmatched junction nucleotides: 9. This CDR3 comprises 15 residues. In germline, CDR1 is LNHDA, CDR2 SQIVND (reference sequence). The CDR3 DNA is TGTGCCAGTAGTCCTCGACAGGGTAATTACTATGGCTACACCTTC. Amino acids: CASSPRQGNYYGYTF.

The chain carries TRBV10-3 and TRBJ2-7; the D gene is possibly TRBD2 (5 bases). V was trimmed by 3 bases and J by 5 bases, leaving 17 bases between them. The CDR3 sequence is 15 residues long. The V gene's germline CDR1 is ENHRY and CDR2 SYGVKD. CDR3 protein: CAISEIPGGPDEQYF. The CDR3 nucleotides read TGTGCCATCAGTGAAATCCCCGGAGGCCCCGACGAGCAGTACTTC.

The V call is TRBV28, the J call TRBJ1-2; no clear D gene. CDR1 and CDR2 (germline): MDHEN, SYDVKM. The CDR3 is made up of 11 amino acids. The V end lost 2 bases, the J end lost 6 bases, and 4 bases lay between the germline ends. The CDR3 DNA sequence: TGTGCCAGCAGTTTAAACAATGGCTACACCTTC. It specifies CASSLNNGYTF.

The rearrangement joins TRBV6-5 to TRBJ2-7, with 10 bases aligning to TRBD1. This CDR3 has 14 residues. Germline loops: CDR1 MNHEY, CDR2 SVGAGI. Trimming took 5 bases from V and 4 from J; bases not matched to a gene: 5. CDR3 nucleotides: TGTGCCAGCAGTCGGGACAGGGGAAAATACGAGCAGTACTTC. Encoded protein: CASSRDRGKYEQYF.

The V gene is TRBV5-4, the J gene TRBJ1-3, with D hard to call. CDR3 length: 16 amino acids. Germline CDR1 SGHNT, CDR2 YYREEE (reference sequence). The germline V and J ends were trimmed by 5 bases and 4 bases, with 19 bases remaining between them. This CDR3 reads CASSSSGRSVGNTIYF. The CDR3 DNA is TGTGCCAGCAGTTCGAGCGGGCGGTCAGTAGGAAACACCATATATTTT.